The 23 T cell receptor beta chains in this list originate from one sample, sequenced in a study of shared clonotypes between healthy human individuals. Clones were read by immunoSEQ multiplex PCR, and TCRdb kept only the in-frame ones, dropping some. The sample has about 2.4 million clones, roughly 93% seen once. Sequenced material: naive CD4+ T cells from PBMCs. Subset noted: CD45RA+ positively selected. The receptors derive from a man in his late teens or twenties in good health. Some clones in this sample may be carry-over from other donors' samples.

The chain employs TRBV5-4 and TRBJ1-2, with 9 bases matching TRBD1. The CDR3 has 15 residues. Germline V lookup: CDR1 SGHNT, CDR2 YYREEE (reference sequence). The junction had 14 bases not matched to a gene; V was cut back by 7 bases and J by 7 bases. DNA of the CDR3: TGTGCCAGCCACGGACAGGGGACGCAGAGGGTTGGCTACACCTTC. Translating it yields CASHGQGTQRVGYTF.

The chain recombines TRBV11-2 with TRBJ2-3; possibly TRBD2 for D (5 bases). Germline values: CDR1 SGHAT, CDR2 FQNNGV. V lost 8 bases, J lost 2 bases, and 17 bases lay in between. The CDR3 is 15 residues long. The DNA for the CDR3 is TGTGCCAGCTGTTGTCCTTCGGGGAACACAGATACGCAGTATTTT. Protein product: CASCCPSGNTDTQYF.

V is TRBV28 and J is TRBJ2-2; D uncertain. The ends were cut back, 4 bases at V and 6 bases at J, with 18 bases in the middle. The CDR3 extends over 16 amino acids. The germline V gene encodes CDR1 MDHEN and CDR2 SYDVKM. Written as DNA, the CDR3 is TGTGCCAGCAGTTCCTTTACACCTTCGAGGCCCGGGGAGCTGTTTTTT. This sequence encodes CASSSFTPSRPGELFF.

This rearrangement joins TRBV18 to TRBJ2-1; perhaps TRBD1 as D (5 bases). V shed 4 bases and J shed 0 bases, with 10 bases lying between them. The CDR3 consists of 15 residues. From germline, CDR1 is KGHSH and CDR2 LQKENI. The CDR3: CASSLLDSSYNEQFF. CDR3 nucleotides: TGTGCCAGCTCACTCCTTGACAGCTCCTACAATGAGCAGTTCTTC.

This rearrangement joins TRBV6-5 to TRBJ2-5, with D possibly TRBD1 on 6 matching bases. Germline-derived CDR1 and CDR2 are MNHEY and SVGAGI. This CDR3 has 14 residues. Trimming cost V 6 bases and J 2 bases, with 13 bases left between them. For the CDR3, the DNA is TGTGCCAGCAGCTACCCGAGGGGGCAAGAGACCCAGTACTTC. Encoded protein: CASSYPRGQETQYF.

The chain links TRBV7-9 to TRBJ2-2; a possible D gene is TRBD2 (6 bases). CDR3 length: 12 residues. Trimming removed 7 bases from V and 5 bases from J, with 8 bases in between. Germline V gene sequence: CDR1 SEHNR, CDR2 FQNEAQ (reference sequence). The CDR3 spells CASNRGTGELFF. DNA for the CDR3: TGTGCCAGCAACCGGGGGACCGGGGAGCTGTTTTTT.

V gene TRBV6-4 combines with J gene TRBJ1-1, with a tentative D call TRBD1 (6 bases). Trimming took off 5 bases at V and 4 bases at J, with 14 bases between the two ends. The V gene's germline CDR1 is MRHNA and CDR2 SNTAGT. This CDR3 has 14 residues. The CDR3, as DNA: TGTGCCAGCAGTTCCTCAGGGGAGGCCACTGAAGCTTTCTTT. Encoded protein: CASSSSGEATEAFF.

The chain is built from TRBV28 and TRBJ2-7; D call uncertain. CDR1 and CDR2 from the germline V gene are MDHEN and SYDVKM. This CDR3 has 12 residues. V was shortened by 1 base and J by 3 bases, with 4 bases between the two germline ends. CDR3 nucleotides: TGTGCCAGCAGTTTATCCCTCTACGAGCAGTACTTC. Protein product: CASSLSLYEQYF.

This clone was observed a few times. J is TRBJ1-1 and V is TRBV10-1, with a possible D match to TRBD1 (5 bases). Germline V gene lookup returns CDR1 WNHNN and CDR2 SYGVQD (reference sequence). The V gene lost 4 bases and the J gene lost 1 base, with 10 bases spanning the gap. The CDR3 runs 14 residues. Here the CDR3 DNA reads TGCGCCAGCAGTGCGGGGGAGGCGAACACTGAAGCTTTCTTT. The encoded protein is CASSAGEANTEAFF.

This clone is a singleton in its sample. The chain couples TRBV2 to TRBJ2-5, with 7 bases matching TRBD2. CDR1 and CDR2 (germline): SNHLY, FYNNEI. This CDR3 spans 14 amino acids. Trimming at V came to 6 bases and at J to 3 bases, leaving 7 bases not matched to a gene. The CDR3 here is CASSRNGGEETQYF. DNA for the CDR3: TGTGCCAGCAGCAGGAATGGGGGGGAAGAGACCCAGTACTTC.

The rearrangement links TRBV2 to TRBJ2-5; D may be TRBD2 (5 bases). Germline values: CDR1 SNHLY, CDR2 FYNNEI. Trimming left V 7 bases short and J 11 bases short, with 20 bases between. The CDR3 sequence is 13 residues long. The CDR3, as DNA: TGTGCCAGCACTATCTGGGAGAACGGAGAGCAGTACTTC. Its translation: CASTIWENGEQYF.

Comments on this clone: Other DNA sequences in the same sample also yield this CDR3. The rearrangement uses TRBV20-1 and TRBJ2-3; D tentatively fits TRBD1 or TRBD2 (7 bases each). V was shortened by 5 bases and J by 6 bases, with 9 bases between the two germline ends. Germline CDR1 and CDR2: DFQATT and SNEGSKA (reference sequence). The CDR3 has 11 amino acids. CDR3 in amino acids: CSAQGGDTQYF. The DNA of the CDR3 is TGCAGTGCTCAGGGGGGGGATACGCAGTATTTT.

The CDR3 bases are TGTGCCAGCAGCTTGGCACTGGCCGCAAGCTCCTACGAGCAGTACTTC. As protein: CASSLALAASSYEQYF. V and J are TRBV5-4 and TRBJ2-7; D call uncertain. The CDR3 runs 16 residues. V lost 0 bases, J lost 0 bases, and 13 bases lay in between. Germline assignment: CDR1 SGHNT and CDR2 YYREEE (reference sequence).

V is TRBV29-1 and J is TRBJ1-1, with D perhaps matching TRBD1 (6 bases). Trimming took off 1 base at V and 3 bases at J, with 12 bases between the two ends. CDR3 length: 14 residues. In germline, CDR1 is SQVTM, CDR2 ANQGSEA. The CDR3 here is CSVEARRGDTEAFF. The CDR3 DNA follows: TGCAGCGTTGAAGCCCGGAGGGGGGACACTGAAGCTTTCTTT.

The chain employs TRBV5-5 and TRBJ2-7; D is unresolved. CDR1 and CDR2 (germline): SGHKS, YYEKEE (reference sequence). V was pared by 4 bases and J by 1 base, with 9 bases between. The CDR3 runs 13 residues. In DNA form, the CDR3 reads TGTGCCAGCAGCCGAACAGTATCCTACGAGCAGTACTTC. Its translation: CASSRTVSYEQYF.

The V and J genes are TRBV5-1 and TRBJ1-2; 9 bases agree with TRBD1. Germline CDR1 SGHRS, CDR2 YFSETQ. V trimming: 4 bases; J trimming: 7 bases; junction bases outside the gene matches: 11. The CDR3 is 15 residues long. In nucleotides, the CDR3 is TGCGCCAGCAGCCCGGGACAGGGTACTTATGGTGGCTACACCTTC. Translating gives CASSPGQGTYGGYTF.

To note about this clone: An end of the junction does not agree with germline; a read error may underlie this. The chain combines TRBV30 with TRBJ1-1; D gene ambiguous. This CDR3 has 13 residues. Germline V CDR1 and CDR2: GTSNPN, SVGIG (reference sequence). CDR3 sequence reads: CARSGDRNTEAFF. CDR3 DNA sequence: TGTGCCCGGAGTGGCGACCGTAACACTGAAGCTTTCTTT.

The genes are TRBV18 and TRBJ1-2, with 8 bases lining up with TRBD1. Trimming took 4 bases from V and 3 from J; bases not matched to a gene: 13. The length of the CDR3 is 17 residues. In germline, CDR1 is KGHSH, CDR2 LQKENI. The CDR3 nucleotides read TGTGCCAGCTCACTGAACACTCCCGGGACAGGAGACTATGGCTACACCTTC. It codes for CASSLNTPGTGDYGYTF.

There are a few counts of this clone. V is TRBV29-1 and J is TRBJ1-1, with D tentatively TRBD1 (6 bases). This CDR3 has 15 amino acids. Germline CDR1 and CDR2: SQVTM and ANQGSEA. V was clipped by 1 base and J by 1 base, with 13 bases between them. This CDR3 reads CSVEAIDRKNTEAFF. The CDR3 DNA reads TGCAGCGTTGAAGCAATCGACAGGAAGAACACTGAAGCTTTCTTT.

The rearrangement uses TRBV29-1 and TRBJ1-1; D is perhaps TRBD1 (5 bases). CDR1 and CDR2 (germline): SQVTM, ANQGSEA. Trimming took off 5 bases at V and 2 bases at J, with 15 bases between the two ends. The CDR3 runs 14 residues. This CDR3 is CSVTRRVSNTEAFF. CDR3 coding DNA: TGCAGCGTTACTCGCAGGGTATCCAACACTGAAGCTTTCTTT.

V gene TRBV6-1 combines with J gene TRBJ2-1; tentatively, D is TRBD1 (6 bases). The ends were cut back, 5 bases at V and 1 base at J, with 12 bases in the middle. This CDR3 is 15 amino acids long. Germline V gene data show CDR1 as MNHNS and CDR2 as SASEGT. The CDR3 nucleotides read TGTGCCAGCAGTTCAGACAGGTTGTCCTACAATGAGCAGTTCTTC. Its protein product is CASSSDRLSYNEQFF.

V is TRBV28 and J is TRBJ2-7; no definite D call. Trimming left V 8 bases short and J 0 bases short, with 8 bases between. This CDR3 comprises 12 residues. CDR1 MDHEN and CDR2 SYDVKM come from the germline V gene. CDR3 sequence (DNA): TGTGCCAGCCTGGCAGCCTCCTACGAGCAGTACTTC. Protein: CASLAASYEQYF.

This chain links TRBV11-2 with TRBJ1-1; D perhaps matches TRBD1 (6 bases). Germline V gene lookup returns CDR1 SGHAT and CDR2 FQNNGV. The CDR3 covers 13 residues. V was clipped by 9 bases and J by 0 bases, with 11 bases between them. CDR3 sequence reads: CASRGTVNTEAFF. The DNA for the CDR3 is TGTGCCAGTAGGGGGACGGTGAACACTGAAGCTTTCTTT.